The rows below give T cell receptor beta chains drawn from one sample of a study of blood T cell repertoires in COVID-19. TCRdb's copy holds only in-frame clones and misses some; the assay was immunoSEQ multiplex PCR. Of some 260,000 clones listed, around 82% are singletons. Sequencing used peripheral blood. Receptors originate from a woman aged 18-29 years with acute or convalescent COVID-19. The CDR3 runs from the conserved cysteine through the conserved F or W. The order of the fields is clone size, J gene, D gene, V gene, CDR3 protein, CDR3 DNA. A D gene is named only where the DNA matches it firmly. Size tells how often a clone was seen (once, few, many) or the class of an expanded clone, and some rows leave it out.

>.|TRBJ2-3|.|TRBV30
CAWGLPPDTQYF
TGTGCCTGGGGACTCCCTCCAGATACGCAGTATTTT
>.|TRBJ2-7|TRBD2|TRBV28
CASKHRGLSSYEQYF
TGTGCCAGCAAACACCGGGGACTATCGTCCTACGAGCAGTACTTC
>.|TRBJ2-3|.|TRBV12-2
CASRLARENTQYF
TGTGCAAGTCGCTTAGCTCGAGAAAATACGCAGTATTTT
>.|TRBJ2-5|TRBD2|TRBV5-1
CASSLVLDGLELGGQYF
TGCGCCAGCAGCTTGGTATTAGATGGACTAGAATTGGGGGGCCAGTACTTC
>few|TRBJ2-2|TRBD2|TRBV18
CASSIGGRANGGELFF
TGTGCCAGCTCAATTGGCGGGAGGGCTAACGGCGGGGAGCTGTTTTTT
>.|TRBJ2-7|.|TRBV12-3/TRBV12-4
CASSFRQAGEQYF
TGTGCCAGCAGTTTTCGACAGGCCGGGGAGCAGTACTTC
>.|TRBJ2-1|TRBD2|TRBV4-3
CASSQDYMTSGSNEQFF
TGCGCCAGCAGCCAAGACTATATGACTAGCGGCTCCAATGAGCAGTTCTTC
>once|TRBJ2-7|.|TRBV2
CASSEAAVEQYF
TGTGCCAGCAGTGAAGCTGCGGTCGAGCAGTACTTC
>once|TRBJ2-5|.|TRBV2
CASSFRDSQYF
TGTGCCAGCAGTTTCCGGGACTCCCAGTACTTC
>.|TRBJ2-1|TRBD1|TRBV27
CASSLRTGVNEQFF
TGTGCCAGCAGTCTCCGGACAGGGGTGAATGAGCAGTTCTTC
>once|TRBJ2-7|TRBD1|TRBV5-6
CASSETGTGWYEQYF
TGTGCCAGCAGCGAAACCGGGACAGGGTGGTACGAGCAGTACTTC
>.|TRBJ2-5|.|TRBV11-1
CASSLAISQETQYF
TGTGCCAGCAGCTTAGCTATTTCGCAGGAGACCCAGTACTTC
>.|TRBJ2-5|TRBD2|TRBV2
CASRAGARETQYF
TGTGCCAGCAGAGCGGGAGCCCGGGAGACCCAGTACTTC
>.|TRBJ2-6|.|TRBV27
CASGFGVLAYSGANVLTF
TGTGCCAGCGGTTTCGGGGTTTTGGCATACTCTGGGGCCAACGTCCTGACTTTC
>.|TRBJ1-2|.|TRBV27
CASSLKQGGFYGYTF
TGTGCCAGCAGTTTAAAGCAGGGAGGGTTTTATGGCTACACCTTC
>once|TRBJ2-3|TRBD2|TRBV18
CASSPPNGLAEATDTQYF
TGTGCCAGCTCACCACCAAATGGGCTAGCGGAGGCCACAGATACGCAGTATTTT
>few|TRBJ2-1|TRBD2|TRBV19
CASSRGERERGYEQFF
TGTGCCAGTAGTAGGGGGGAACGGGAGCGGGGATATGAGCAGTTCTTC
>.|TRBJ1-2|TRBD1|TRBV14
CASSQQGDGYTF
TGTGCCAGCAGCCAACAGGGGGATGGCTACACCTTC
>.|TRBJ2-5|TRBD2|TRBV9
CASSVGGGRGRETQYF
TGTGCCAGCAGCGTAGGAGGAGGGAGGGGACGAGAGACCCAGTACTTC
>.|TRBJ2-7|.|TRBV6-2/TRBV6-3
CASSYSEASTYEQYF
TGTGCCAGCAGTTACTCGGAGGCCAGTACCTACGAGCAGTACTTC
>.|TRBJ2-1|.|TRBV30
CAWSAGSGFYNEQFF
TGTGCCTGGAGTGCGGGGAGCGGCTTCTACAATGAGCAGTTCTTC
>.|TRBJ1-2|.|TRBV30
CAHYGGWVGYTF
TGTGCCCACTACGGGGGGTGGGTGGGCTACACCTTC
>few|TRBJ2-7|TRBD1|TRBV7-8
CASSTPAGQGIGEQYF
TGTGCCAGCAGCACCCCCGCGGGACAGGGGATCGGCGAGCAGTACTTC
>.|TRBJ1-4|.|TRBV3-1/TRBV3-2
CASSQEDTRNEKLFF
TGTGCCAGCAGCCAAGAGGACACTCGGAATGAAAAACTGTTTTTT
>few|TRBJ1-2|TRBD1|TRBV5-1
CASSWTGALVYGYTF
TGCGCCAGCAGCTGGACAGGGGCCCTCGTATATGGCTACACCTTC
>.|TRBJ1-4|TRBD1|TRBV11-2
CASSRGDRGHATNEKLFF
TGTGCCAGCAGCCGGGGGGACAGGGGGCATGCAACTAATGAAAAACTGTTTTTT
>.|TRBJ2-3|TRBD2|TRBV28
CASSAGLERDTQYF
TGTGCCAGCAGTGCCGGACTAGAACGAGATACGCAGTATTTT
>.|TRBJ2-3|TRBD2|TRBV7-9
CASNGVPASGSTDTQYF
TGTGCCAGCAACGGCGTCCCAGCTAGCGGTAGCACAGATACGCAGTATTTT
>.|TRBJ2-2|.|TRBV28
CASSLSRNTGELFF
TGTGCCAGCAGTTTATCTAGAAACACCGGGGAGCTGTTTTTT
>.|TRBJ2-5|.|TRBV7-2
CASSLNVWRETQYF
TGTGCCAGCAGCTTAAATGTGTGGCGGGAGACCCAGTACTTC
>.|TRBJ2-7|TRBD2|TRBV4-3
CASSHLSGNPSDEQYF
TGCGCCAGCAGCCATCTTAGCGGGAACCCCTCCGACGAGCAGTACTTC
>many|TRBJ1-6|.|TRBV5-1
CASSPGGNSPLHF
TGCGCCAGCAGCCCGGGGGGGAATTCACCCCTCCACTTT
>.|TRBJ2-5|TRBD2|TRBV24-1
CATSDLEWASGQETQYF
TGTGCCACCAGTGATTTGGAATGGGCTAGCGGACAAGAGACCCAGTACTTC
>few|TRBJ1-2|.|TRBV5-1
CASSLGWTANGYTF
TGCGCCAGCAGCTTGGGCTGGACAGCTAATGGCTACACCTTC
>once|TRBJ2-7|TRBD1|TRBV6-6
CASRQQGVSVYEQYF
TGTGCCAGCAGGCAGCAGGGGGTTTCGGTCTACGAGCAGTACTTC
>.|TRBJ2-3|TRBD2|TRBV7-3
CASSKSGGTDTQYF
TGTGCCAGCAGCAAAAGCGGGGGTACAGATACGCAGTATTTT
>.|TRBJ1-2|TRBD1|TRBV19
CASSIGQGSGGYTF
TGTGCCAGTAGTATCGGACAGGGGTCCGGTGGCTACACCTTC